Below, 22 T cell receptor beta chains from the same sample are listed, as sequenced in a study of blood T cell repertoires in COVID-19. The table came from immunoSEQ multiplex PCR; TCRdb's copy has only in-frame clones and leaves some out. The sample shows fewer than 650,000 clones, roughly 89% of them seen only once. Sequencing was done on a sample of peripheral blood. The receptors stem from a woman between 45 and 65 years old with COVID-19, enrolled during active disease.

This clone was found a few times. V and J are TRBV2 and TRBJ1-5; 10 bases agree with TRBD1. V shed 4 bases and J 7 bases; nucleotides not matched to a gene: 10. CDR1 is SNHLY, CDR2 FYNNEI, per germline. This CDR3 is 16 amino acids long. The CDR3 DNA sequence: TGTGCCAGCAGTGGATCAGCGGGACAGGGGTTCCAGCCCCAGCATTTT. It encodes CASSGSAGQGFQPQHF.

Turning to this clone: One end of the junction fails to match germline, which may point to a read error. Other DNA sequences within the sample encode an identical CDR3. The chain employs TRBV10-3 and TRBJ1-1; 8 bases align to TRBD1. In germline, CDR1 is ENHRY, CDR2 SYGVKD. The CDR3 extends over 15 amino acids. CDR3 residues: CAISKTGQAGSEAFF. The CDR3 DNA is TGTGCTATCAGTAAAACGGGACAGGCGGGATCTGAAGCTTTCTTT.

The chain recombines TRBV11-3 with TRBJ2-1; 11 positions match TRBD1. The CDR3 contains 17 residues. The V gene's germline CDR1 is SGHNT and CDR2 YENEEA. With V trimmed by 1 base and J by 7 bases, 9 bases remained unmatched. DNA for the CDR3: TGTGCCAGCAGCTTAGGTCTCCTCCGGGACAGGGGGAATGAGCAGTTCTTC. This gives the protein CASSLGLLRDRGNEQFF.

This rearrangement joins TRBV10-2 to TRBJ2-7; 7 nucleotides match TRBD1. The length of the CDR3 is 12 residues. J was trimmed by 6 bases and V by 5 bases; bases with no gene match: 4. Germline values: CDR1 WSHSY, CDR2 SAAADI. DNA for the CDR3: TGCGCCAGCAGTCTAGGGGGCTCCGAGCAGTACTTC. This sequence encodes CASSLGGSEQYF.

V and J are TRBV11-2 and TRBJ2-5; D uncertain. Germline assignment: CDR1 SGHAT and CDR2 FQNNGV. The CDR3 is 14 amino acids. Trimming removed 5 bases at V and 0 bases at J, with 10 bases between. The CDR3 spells CASSQQVYQETQYF. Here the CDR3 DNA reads TGTGCCAGCAGCCAGCAGGTCTACCAAGAGACCCAGTACTTC.

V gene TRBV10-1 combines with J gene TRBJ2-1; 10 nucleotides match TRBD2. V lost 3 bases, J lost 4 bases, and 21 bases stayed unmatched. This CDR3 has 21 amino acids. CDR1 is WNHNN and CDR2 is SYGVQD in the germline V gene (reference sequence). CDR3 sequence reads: CASSDSPERGGIPFPYNEQFF. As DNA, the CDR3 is TGCGCCAGCAGTGATTCACCGGAGCGGGGGGGTATACCTTTCCCTTACAATGAGCAGTTCTTC.

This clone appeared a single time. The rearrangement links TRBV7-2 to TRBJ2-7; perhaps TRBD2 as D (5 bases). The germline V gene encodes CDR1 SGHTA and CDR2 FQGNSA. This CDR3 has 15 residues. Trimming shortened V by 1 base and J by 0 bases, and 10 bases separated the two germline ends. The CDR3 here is CASSLVSGNSYEQYF. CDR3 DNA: TGTGCCAGCAGCTTAGTATCGGGAAACTCCTACGAGCAGTACTTC.

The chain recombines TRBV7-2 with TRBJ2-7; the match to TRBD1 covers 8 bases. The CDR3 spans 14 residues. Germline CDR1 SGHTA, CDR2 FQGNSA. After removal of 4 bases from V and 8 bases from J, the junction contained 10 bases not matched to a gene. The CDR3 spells CASSSSGTGSKQYF. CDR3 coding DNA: TGTGCCAGCAGCTCATCCGGGACAGGCTCGAAGCAGTACTTC.

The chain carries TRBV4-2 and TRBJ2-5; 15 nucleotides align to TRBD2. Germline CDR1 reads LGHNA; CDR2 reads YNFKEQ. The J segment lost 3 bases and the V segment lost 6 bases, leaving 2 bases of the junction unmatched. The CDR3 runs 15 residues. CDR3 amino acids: CASSRTSGGEETQYF. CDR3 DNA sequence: TGTGCCAGCAGTCGGACTAGCGGGGGGGAAGAGACCCAGTACTTC.

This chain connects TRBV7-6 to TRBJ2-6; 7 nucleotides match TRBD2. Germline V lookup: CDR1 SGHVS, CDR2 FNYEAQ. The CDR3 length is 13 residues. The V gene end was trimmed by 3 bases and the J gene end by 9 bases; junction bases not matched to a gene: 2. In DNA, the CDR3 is TGTGCCAGCAGCTTCGGGGGGTTCAACGTCCTGACTTTC. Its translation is CASSFGGFNVLTF.

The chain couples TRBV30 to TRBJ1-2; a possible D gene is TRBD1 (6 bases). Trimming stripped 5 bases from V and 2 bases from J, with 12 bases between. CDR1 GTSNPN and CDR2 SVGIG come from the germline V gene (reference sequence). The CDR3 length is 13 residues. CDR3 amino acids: CAWGRQANYGYTF. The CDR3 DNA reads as TGTGCCTGGGGGAGACAGGCGAACTATGGCTACACCTTC.

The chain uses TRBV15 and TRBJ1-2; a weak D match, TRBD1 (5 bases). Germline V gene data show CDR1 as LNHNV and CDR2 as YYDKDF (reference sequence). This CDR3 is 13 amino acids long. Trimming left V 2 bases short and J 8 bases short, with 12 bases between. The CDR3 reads CATSRPQGVGYTF. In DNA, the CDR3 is TGTGCCACCAGCAGACCCCAGGGTGTGGGCTACACCTTC.

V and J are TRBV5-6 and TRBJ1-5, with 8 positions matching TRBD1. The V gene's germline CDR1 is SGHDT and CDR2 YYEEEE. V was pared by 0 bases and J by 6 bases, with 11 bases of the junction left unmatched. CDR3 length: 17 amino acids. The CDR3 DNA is TGTGCCAGCAGCTTGGGAACTACAGGGGGAGGAAGTCAGCCCCAGCATTTT. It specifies CASSLGTTGGGSQPQHF. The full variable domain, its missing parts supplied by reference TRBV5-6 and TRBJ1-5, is DAGVTQSPTHLIKTRGQQVTLRCSPKSGHDTVSWYQQALGQGPQFIFQYYEEEERQRGNFPDRFSGHQFPNYSSELNVNALLLGDSALYLCASSLGTTGGGSQPQHFGDGTRLSIL.

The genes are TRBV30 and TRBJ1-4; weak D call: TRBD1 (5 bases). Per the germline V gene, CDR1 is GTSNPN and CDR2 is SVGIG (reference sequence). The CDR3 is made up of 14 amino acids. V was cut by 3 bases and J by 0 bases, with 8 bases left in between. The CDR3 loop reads CAWSPQATNEKLFF. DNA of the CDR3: TGTGCCTGGAGCCCACAGGCAACTAATGAAAAACTGTTTTTT.

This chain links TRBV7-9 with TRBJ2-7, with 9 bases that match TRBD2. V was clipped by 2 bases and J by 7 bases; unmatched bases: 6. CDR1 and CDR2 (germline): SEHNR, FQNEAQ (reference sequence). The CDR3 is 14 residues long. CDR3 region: CASSLLAGLGEQYF. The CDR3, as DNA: TGTGCCAGCAGCTTACTAGCGGGGTTAGGGGAGCAGTACTTC.

Here the CDR3 reads CASLRRGLNTEAFF. The CDR3 DNA follows: TGTGCCAGCCTTCGCAGGGGACTAAACACTGAAGCTTTCTTT. The gene calls are TRBV6-5 and TRBJ1-1, with D perhaps matching TRBD1 (6 bases). The ends were cut back, 8 bases at V and 2 bases at J, with 15 bases in the middle. The CDR3 loop spans 14 amino acids. The germline V gene encodes CDR1 MNHEY and CDR2 SVGAGI.

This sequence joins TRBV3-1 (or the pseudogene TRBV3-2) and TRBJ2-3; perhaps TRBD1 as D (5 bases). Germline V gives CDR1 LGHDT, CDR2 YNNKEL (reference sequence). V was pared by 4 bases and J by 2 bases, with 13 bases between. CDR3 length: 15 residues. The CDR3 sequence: CASSPADRNTDTQYF. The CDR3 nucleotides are TGTGCCAGCAGCCCGGCAGACAGAAACACAGATACGCAGTATTTT.

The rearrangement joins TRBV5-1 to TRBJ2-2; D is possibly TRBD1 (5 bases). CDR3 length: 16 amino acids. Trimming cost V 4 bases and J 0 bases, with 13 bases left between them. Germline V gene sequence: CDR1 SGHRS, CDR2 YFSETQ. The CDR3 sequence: CASSLQVGANTGELFF. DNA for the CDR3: TGCGCCAGCAGCCTGCAGGTAGGGGCGAACACCGGGGAGCTGTTTTTT.

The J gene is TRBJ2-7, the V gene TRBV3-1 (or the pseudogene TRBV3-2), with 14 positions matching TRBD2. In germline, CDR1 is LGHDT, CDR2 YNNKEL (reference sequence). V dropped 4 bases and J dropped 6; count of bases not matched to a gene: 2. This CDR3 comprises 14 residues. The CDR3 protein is CASSRGTSGGEQYF. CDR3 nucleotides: TGTGCCAGCAGCCGCGGGACTAGCGGGGGCGAGCAGTACTTC.

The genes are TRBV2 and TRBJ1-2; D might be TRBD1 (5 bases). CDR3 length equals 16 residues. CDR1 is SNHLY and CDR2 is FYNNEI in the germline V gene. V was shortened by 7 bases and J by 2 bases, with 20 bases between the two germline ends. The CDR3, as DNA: TGTGCCAGCACCTACCAGACAGCGCCTTTAAACTATGGCTACACCTTC. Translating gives CASTYQTAPLNYGYTF.

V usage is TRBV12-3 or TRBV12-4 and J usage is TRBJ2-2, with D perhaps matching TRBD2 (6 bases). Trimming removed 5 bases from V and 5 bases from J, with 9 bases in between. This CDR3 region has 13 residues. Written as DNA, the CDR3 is TGTGCCAGCAGTGGAGGGGTGACCGGGGAGCTGTTTTTT. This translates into CASSGGVTGELFF.

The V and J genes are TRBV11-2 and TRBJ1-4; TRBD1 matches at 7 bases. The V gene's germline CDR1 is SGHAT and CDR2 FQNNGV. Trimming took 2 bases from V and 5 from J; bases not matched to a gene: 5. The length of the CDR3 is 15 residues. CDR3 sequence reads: CASSLTGTANEKLFF. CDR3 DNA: TGTGCCAGCAGCTTAACCGGGACAGCAAATGAAAAACTGTTTTTT.